This entry is about one T cell receptor (beta chain). Its antigen is undetermined. Per the germline V gene, CDR1 is WSHSY and CDR2 is SAAADI. The CDR3 has 13 residues. Trimming took 2 bases from V and 6 from J, leaving 10 bases between them. The protocol was immunoSEQ multiplex PCR, while the TCRdb copy is restricted to in-frame clones and leaves out a portion. The data contain a few hundred thousand clones, roughly 90% of them singletons. The sample belongs to a study of cytomegalovirus exposure and HLA in healthy donors. Findings and limits, study-wide: Many donors shared some public TCRs, even though most TCR sequences were rare. The listing of 150 to 200 TCR beta chains classed them as cytomegalovirus-associated. Per published reports, the classifier diagnosed cytomegalovirus status with high specificity and sensitivity.

This receptor was identified in a woman aged 18 to 35 in good health and CMV-seronegative. The sample taken for sequencing was PBMCs. This chain uses TRBV10-2 with TRBJ1-2, with D tentatively TRBD1 (6 bases). The DNA for the CDR3 is TGCGCCAGCAGTGAGGGTAACAGGGATGGCTACACCTTC. It translates to CASSEGNRDGYTF.